This record looks at one T cell receptor beta chain sequence and its context. Its specificity is unknown. The sample belongs to a study of shared clonotypes between healthy human individuals. Study findings and constraints: Large depth notwithstanding, sorted-subset sequencing proved incomplete by rarefaction.

Repertoires were generated with immunoSEQ multiplex PCR, while TCRdb's copy carries only in-frame clones and drops some. The sample has 2 million to 2.5 million clones, approximately 95% seen once; the top ten hold 0.35% to 0.5%. The V end was cut by 4 bases, the J end by 6 bases, with 9 bases between. CDR1 is SGHRS and CDR2 is YFSETQ in the germline V gene. The CDR3 is made up of 12 amino acids. Sequencing was carried out using naive CD4+ T cells from PBMCs. As for subset: CD45RA+ positively selected. The clonotype originates from a man between 18 and 29 years old in good health. Some clones in this sample may be carry-over from other donors' samples. This chain connects TRBV5-1 to TRBJ2-3; D is uncertain. The CDR3 loop is CASSPTWDTQYF. The CDR3 DNA follows: TGCGCCAGCAGCCCAACCTGGGATACGCAGTATTTT.